This passage covers 31 T cell receptor beta chains from one sample sequenced in a study of blood T cell repertoires in COVID-19. Only in-frame clones appear in the TCRdb table, and some are missing; sequencing was by immunoSEQ multiplex PCR. The sample lists approximately 400,000 clones, over 80% seen once, with about 5% in the top ten. The specimen sequenced was PBMCs or T cells enriched from blood (not recorded which). The receptors were gathered from a woman aged 45-59 years who had recovered from COVID-19.

This sequence joins TRBV29-1 and TRBJ1-2; no reliable D call. Trimming took off 3 bases at V and 6 bases at J, with 8 bases between the two ends. CDR1 is SQVTM and CDR2 is ANQGSEA in the germline V gene. The length of the CDR3 is 11 residues. The DNA for the CDR3 is TGCAGCGTTGATGGGCCAGATGGCTACACCTTC. It specifies CSVDGPDGYTF.

V and J are TRBV5-1 and TRBJ1-1, with D possibly TRBD1 on 6 matching bases. Trimming took off 0 bases at V and 7 bases at J, with 10 bases between the two ends. Germline loops: CDR1 SGHRS, CDR2 YFSETQ. The CDR3 loop spans 13 amino acids. CDR3 in DNA: TGCGCCAGCAGCTTGGAAGGGGGTGTTGAAGCTTTCTTT. Amino acid sequence: CASSLEGGVEAFF.

This sequence joins TRBV5-1 and TRBJ2-1; 16 nucleotides agree with TRBD2. V dropped 4 bases and J dropped 4; count of bases not matched to a gene: 8. Germline V gene sequence: CDR1 SGHRS, CDR2 YFSETQ. The CDR3 has 18 residues. The CDR3 DNA is TGCGCCAGCAGCGCGGGACTAGCGGGGGGGACGCTATACAATGAGCAGTTCTTC. Amino acids: CASSAGLAGGTLYNEQFF.

This clone has more than one count but fewer than ten. The chain uses TRBV5-4 and TRBJ2-7, with D possibly TRBD1 on 6 matching bases. The CDR3 extends over 14 amino acids. The germline V gene has CDR1 SGHNT and CDR2 YYREEE (reference sequence). Trimming removed 4 bases from V and 0 bases from J, with 11 bases in between. CDR3 protein: CASSDDRNSYEQYF. The CDR3, as DNA: TGTGCCAGCAGCGATGACAGGAACTCCTACGAGCAGTACTTC.

This clone was picked up one time. The J gene is TRBJ1-1, the V gene TRBV30, with D possibly TRBD1 on 5 matching bases. Trimming pared 4 bases from V and 1 base from J, leaving 10 bases between. The CDR3 is made up of 13 amino acids. Germline loops: CDR1 GTSNPN, CDR2 SVGIG (reference sequence). This CDR3 reads CAWTGIENTEAFF. DNA for the CDR3: TGTGCCTGGACAGGGATAGAGAACACTGAAGCTTTCTTT.

The chain has TRBV3-1 (or the pseudogene TRBV3-2) and TRBJ1-2; perhaps TRBD1 as D (6 bases). CDR3 length equals 17 residues. The V gene lost 1 base and the J gene lost 4 bases, with 19 bases spanning the gap. Germline lookup yields CDR1 LGHDT and CDR2 YNNKEL (reference sequence). CDR3 DNA sequence: TGTGCCAGCAGCCAAGTTTTTCGGAAGAGGGACACCTATGGCTACACCTTC. Its protein is CASSQVFRKRDTYGYTF.

This clone was seen just once. The chain has TRBV11-2 and TRBJ1-2; D is perhaps TRBD1 (5 bases). V lost 2 bases and J 4 bases, leaving 5 bases between the germline ends. Germline V gene data show CDR1 as SGHAT and CDR2 as FQNNGV. CDR3 length equals 12 residues. The CDR3 spells CASSLRGYGYTF. The CDR3, as DNA: TGTGCCAGCAGCTTAAGGGGCTATGGCTACACCTTC.

This sequence joins TRBV19 and TRBJ2-5; the match to TRBD2 covers 11 bases. This CDR3 has 16 residues. V lost 5 bases to trimming and J lost 5 bases; unmatched junction nucleotides: 10. Germline V CDR1 and CDR2: LNHDA, SQIVND (reference sequence). Here the CDR3 reads CASSPRTSGYGETQYF. The CDR3 bases are TGTGCCAGTAGTCCGCGGACTAGCGGGTATGGGGAGACCCAGTACTTC.

The chain combines TRBV18 with TRBJ1-1; 12 positions match TRBD1. V was clipped by 3 bases and J by 6 bases; unmatched bases: 2. Germline V lookup: CDR1 KGHSH, CDR2 LQKENI. The CDR3 has 14 residues. CDR3 DNA sequence: TGTGCCAGCTCACCGGGACAGGGGGCCCCTGAAGCTTTCTTT. This translates into CASSPGQGAPEAFF.

The rearrangement links TRBV11-3 to TRBJ1-1; 8 positions agree with TRBD1. Germline CDR1 is SGHNT and CDR2 is YENEEA. V was pared by 6 bases and J by 0 bases, with 9 bases of the junction left unmatched. The CDR3 runs to 16 residues. CDR3 sequence: CASRRGTGSMNTEAFF. CDR3 DNA: TGTGCCAGCAGGAGAGGGACAGGATCTATGAACACTGAAGCTTTCTTT. The complete variable domain, with remaining parts taken from reference TRBV11-3 and TRBJ1-1, reads EAGVVQSPRYKIIEKKQPVAFWCNPISGHNTLYWYLQNLGQGPELLIRYENEEAVDDSQLPKDRFSAERLKGVDSTLKIQPAELGDSAVYLCASRRGTGSMNTEAFFGQGTRLTVV.

The V call is TRBV30, the J call TRBJ2-4, with D possibly matching TRBD1 (7 bases). V lost 4 bases to trimming and J lost 0 bases, with 13 bases between them. This CDR3 is built from 15 residues. Germline CDR1 GTSNPN, CDR2 SVGIG (reference sequence). CDR3 DNA sequence: TGTGCCTGGAACGCGGGACAGCTAGCCAAAAACATTCAGTACTTC. Translation gives CAWNAGQLAKNIQYF. Full variable domain (rest looked up from reference TRBV30 and TRBJ2-4): SQTIHQWPATLVQPVGSPLSLECTVEGTSNPNLYWYRQAAGRGLQLLFYSVGIGQISSEVPQNLSASRPQDRQFILSSKKLLLSDSGFYLCAWNAGQLAKNIQYFGAGTRLSVL.

This clone was found a few times. This chain joins TRBV5-1 and TRBJ1-1; the D is unclear. Between the trimmed V and J ends, which lost 2 bases and 3 bases, there was a span of 8 bases. Germline V CDR1 and CDR2: SGHRS, YFSETQ. The length of the CDR3 is 13 residues. The CDR3 sequence is CASSFLTYTEAFF. The CDR3 DNA is TGCGCCAGCAGCTTCTTGACATACACTGAAGCTTTCTTT.

As DNA, the CDR3 is TGTGCCAGCAGTCCCCCGACCGGCGGGCTCGCTGAAGCTTTCTTT. This sequence encodes CASSPPTGGLAEAFF. The V and J genes are TRBV25-1 and TRBJ1-1; D uncertain. The CDR3 has 15 residues. Germline V CDR1 and CDR2: MGHDK, SYGVNS. V was trimmed by 5 bases and J by 6 bases, leaving 19 bases between them.

In this sample, this clone turned up once. This chain connects TRBV15 to TRBJ1-1, with 8 bases that match TRBD1. Looked up from germline, CDR1 is LNHNV and CDR2 is YYDKDF (reference sequence). J lost 1 base, V lost 4 bases, and 14 bases had no gene match. This CDR3 contains 18 residues. Written as DNA, the CDR3 is TGTGCCACCAGCAATCTAGGACAGGGTAGGGTCGCGAACACTGAAGCTTTCTTT. It codes for CATSNLGQGRVANTEAFF. Complete variable domain (other parts from reference TRBV15 and TRBJ1-1): DAMVIQNPRYQVTQFGKPVTLSCSQTLNHNVMYWYQQKSSQAPKLLFHYYDKDFNNEADTPDNFQSRRPNTSFCFLDIRSPGLGDTAMYLCATSNLGQGRVANTEAFFGQGTRLTVV.

This clone was seen a single time. The chain is built from TRBV7-8 and TRBJ2-7; the match to TRBD2 covers 14 bases. CDR1 and CDR2 from the germline V gene are SGHVS and FQNEAQ. CDR3 length equals 15 residues. Unmatched junction bases numbered 6, after V lost 4 bases and J lost 7 bases. The CDR3: CASSSDGLAGGEQYF. CDR3 coding DNA: TGTGCCAGCAGCTCAGACGGACTAGCGGGAGGTGAGCAGTACTTC.

This sequence joins TRBV13 and TRBJ2-5; 7 bases fit TRBD2. Germline assignment: CDR1 PRHDT and CDR2 FYEKMQ (reference sequence). The CDR3 covers 12 residues. Unmatched junction bases numbered 7, after V lost 5 bases and J lost 10 bases. The CDR3 DNA follows: TGTGCCAGCAGCCCAGGTGGGGGGGGCCAGTACTTC. Amino acids: CASSPGGGGQYF. The full variable domain, in which reference TRBV13 and TRBJ2-5 provide the parts outside the CDR3, is AAGVIQSPRHLIKEKRETATLKCYPIPRHDTVYWYQQGPGQDPQFLISFYEKMQSDKGSIPDRFSAQQFSDYHSELNMSSLELGDSALYFCASSPGGGGQYFGPGTRLLVL.

The gene calls are TRBV5-4 and TRBJ2-7, with 8 bases matching TRBD2. This CDR3 has 15 residues. The J segment lost 3 bases and the V segment lost 4 bases, leaving 9 bases of the junction unmatched. The germline gives CDR1 SGHNT, CDR2 YYREEE (reference sequence). In DNA form, the CDR3 reads TGTGCCAGCAGCCCCAGCGGGAGTAGCCTCTACGAGCAGTACTTC. Its protein is CASSPSGSSLYEQYF.

This clone was seen more than once but under ten times. The V call is TRBV27, the J call TRBJ1-3; TRBD1 is a possible D gene (6 bases). CDR1 and CDR2 (germline): MNHEY, SMNVEV (reference sequence). The V and J ends lost 6 bases and 0 bases respectively, with 12 bases between them. This CDR3 is built from 15 residues. CDR3 loop: CASRPAGDSGNTIYF. The CDR3 coding sequence is TGTGCCAGCAGACCGGCAGGGGACTCTGGAAACACCATATATTTT.

This clone was seen once. The chain links TRBV6-2 or TRBV6-3 to TRBJ1-1; TRBD1 agrees at 11 bases. The length of the CDR3 is 17 residues. Germline V gene sequence: CDR1 MNHEY, CDR2 SVGEGT. V was pared by 4 bases and J by 8 bases, with 15 bases of the junction left unmatched. CDR3 protein: CASSSTGTGGFFVEAFF. The DNA of the CDR3 is TGTGCCAGCAGTTCTACCGGGACAGGGGGTTTTTTTGTAGAAGCTTTCTTT.

This clone turned up a few times. The J gene is TRBJ2-4, the V gene TRBV7-2, with 7 positions matching TRBD1. Germline V CDR1 and CDR2: SGHTA, FQGNSA. The V gene end was trimmed by 3 bases and the J gene end by 1 base; junction bases not matched to a gene: 9. The CDR3 spans 17 residues. This CDR3 reads CASSFIEGASAKNIQYF. DNA of the CDR3: TGTGCCAGCAGCTTTATTGAGGGGGCTTCGGCCAAAAACATTCAGTACTTC.

The genes are TRBV9 and TRBJ2-7, with 9 bases aligning to TRBD2. V was clipped by 0 bases and J by 8 bases; unmatched bases: 6. Germline loops: CDR1 SGDLS, CDR2 YYNGEE. The CDR3 length is 14 residues. CDR3 sequence reads: CASSVEGTSSKQYF. CDR3 DNA: TGTGCCAGCAGCGTAGAGGGGACTAGCTCTAAGCAGTACTTC.

Only a few counts were recorded for this clone. This chain joins TRBV20-1 and TRBJ2-7; tentative D call: TRBD1 (6 bases). Germline lookup yields CDR1 DFQATT and CDR2 SNEGSKA (reference sequence). Trimming shortened V by 7 bases and J by 3 bases, and 10 bases separated the two germline ends. CDR3 length: 11 amino acids. The CDR3: CSVGANYEQYF. The CDR3 coding sequence is TGCAGTGTGGGGGCAAACTACGAGCAGTACTTC.

This clone appeared a single time. This CDR3 reads CASSPTVPEAYGYTF. Here the CDR3 DNA reads TGTGCCAGCTCACCCACGGTTCCTGAGGCCTATGGCTACACCTTC. The chain joins TRBV18 to TRBJ1-2; D gene unclear. The CDR3 extends over 15 amino acids. V lost 3 bases to trimming and J lost 4 bases, with 15 bases between them. Germline V gives CDR1 KGHSH, CDR2 LQKENI.

The V and J genes are TRBV7-3 and TRBJ2-1; D might be TRBD1 (5 bases). Germline lookup yields CDR1 SGHTA and CDR2 FQGTGA. The CDR3 has 15 residues. Trimming cost V 2 bases and J 8 bases, with 16 bases left between them. This CDR3 reads CASSLVRGTIDEQFF. The CDR3 DNA sequence: TGTGCCAGCAGCTTAGTTAGGGGAACAATCGATGAGCAGTTCTTC.

The chain employs TRBV7-9 and TRBJ1-2; D perhaps matches TRBD1 (5 bases). The germline V and J ends were trimmed by 3 bases and 6 bases, with 14 bases remaining between them. This CDR3 spans 14 amino acids. The germline CDR1 and CDR2 sequences are SEHNR and FQNEAQ (reference sequence). The CDR3 DNA reads TGTGCCAGCAGCTTCCCAGACAGATACAATGGCTACACCTTC. It encodes CASSFPDRYNGYTF.

CDR3 amino acids: CASSLGREGQPQHF. The DNA for the CDR3 is TGTGCCAGCAGCTTAGGCAGGGAGGGTCAGCCCCAGCATTTT. V is TRBV5-4 and J is TRBJ1-5; TRBD1 might be the D (5 bases). CDR1 SGHNT and CDR2 YYREEE come from the germline V gene (reference sequence). CDR3 size: 14 residues. V gave up 2 bases and J gave up 6 bases, with 12 bases separating them.

The chain recombines TRBV11-3 with TRBJ1-1; D is possibly TRBD1 (6 bases). Trimming cost V 3 bases and J 1 base, with 12 bases left between them. The germline gives CDR1 SGHNT, CDR2 YENEEA. CDR3 length: 15 residues. DNA for the CDR3: TGTGCCAGCAGCTTTTCAGGGGCAACGAACACTGAAGCTTTCTTT. This translates into CASSFSGATNTEAFF.

V is TRBV10-3 and J is TRBJ1-2; TRBD1 might be the D (5 bases). Germline V gene lookup returns CDR1 ENHRY and CDR2 SYGVKD. The CDR3 runs to 14 residues. V dropped 0 bases and J dropped 6 bases, with 11 bases sitting between them. The CDR3 loop is CAISESAGMDGYTF. As DNA, the CDR3 is TGTGCCATCAGTGAGTCGGCAGGGATGGATGGCTACACCTTC.

This chain links TRBV4-1 with TRBJ1-1, with D uncertain. There are 14 residues in the CDR3. Germline CDR1 is MGHRA and CDR2 is YSYEKL. The V and J ends lost 1 base and 4 bases respectively, with 10 bases between them. CDR3 sequence: CASSQGVFGTEAFF. CDR3 DNA: TGCGCCAGCAGCCAAGGAGTGTTTGGCACTGAAGCTTTCTTT.

V gene TRBV29-1 combines with J gene TRBJ2-5; 8 nucleotides line up with TRBD1. The CDR3 has 13 amino acids. V trimming: 6 bases; J trimming: 4 bases; junction bases outside the gene matches: 7. Per germline, CDR1 SQVTM and CDR2 ANQGSEA. The CDR3 sequence is CSVEQGVSETQYF. CDR3 sequence (DNA): TGCAGCGTGGAACAGGGGGTTTCAGAGACCCAGTACTTC. Filled out from reference TRBV29-1 and TRBJ2-5, the complete variable domain reads SAVISQKPSRDICQRGTSLTIQCQVDSQVTMMFWYRQQPGQSLTLIATANQGSEATYESGFVIDKFPISRPNLTFSTLTVSNMSPEDSSIYLCSVEQGVSETQYFGPGTRLLVL.

This sequence joins TRBV19 and TRBJ1-5, with D perhaps matching TRBD1 (6 bases). The V end was cut by 4 bases, the J end by 1 base, with 8 bases between. Germline V CDR1 and CDR2: LNHDA, SQIVND (reference sequence). The CDR3 runs to 14 residues. Here the CDR3 reads CASSSGGSNQPQHF. CDR3 sequence (DNA): TGTGCCAGTAGTAGTGGGGGCAGCAATCAGCCCCAGCATTTT.